This entry lists 7 T cell receptor beta chains sequenced from one sample in a study of graft-versus-host responses after intestinal transplantation. Only in-frame clones appear in the TCRdb table, and some are missing; sequencing was by immunoSEQ multiplex PCR. The sample includes tens of thousands of clones, around 96% of them seen just once. Their antigens remain unidentified. This material consisted of unstimulated CD8+ T cells sorted from spleen or lymph node cells, taken before intestinal transplant. Receptors were obtained from a human donor who received an intestinal transplant.

V is TRBV30 and J is TRBJ2-7; D not resolved. V gave up 4 bases and J gave up 3 bases, with 10 bases separating them. Germline V CDR1 and CDR2: GTSNPN, SVGIG (reference sequence). The CDR3 is 12 residues long. The CDR3 loop is CAWMAGDYEQYF. CDR3 nucleotide sequence: TGTGCCTGGATGGCAGGTGACTACGAGCAGTACTTC.

The CDR3 DNA reads as TGTGCCACCAGCAGAGAGCGGGTCACTGAAGCTTTCTTT. Translating it yields CATSRERVTEAFF. The chain employs TRBV15 and TRBJ1-1; D is ambiguous. CDR3 size: 13 residues. The V end was cut by 0 bases, the J end by 4 bases, with 6 bases between. Germline CDR1 LNHNV, CDR2 YYDKDF (reference sequence).

This clone was recorded once. This chain uses TRBV11-1 with TRBJ2-5, with a weak D call TRBD2 (6 bases). The V and J ends lost 3 bases and 0 bases respectively, with 11 bases between them. Germline V gives CDR1 SGHAT, CDR2 FQDESV (reference sequence). CDR3 length: 15 amino acids. The CDR3 bases are TGTGCCAGCAGCTTTAGCGGACCCTACCAAGAGACCCAGTACTTC. Residues: CASSFSGPYQETQYF.

V gene TRBV4-3 combines with J gene TRBJ2-7; D gene ambiguous. V shed 3 bases and J shed 7 bases, with 13 bases lying between them. Germline CDR1 reads LGHNA; CDR2 reads YSLEER. The CDR3 consists of 13 residues. The CDR3 loop is CASSQAILWEQYF. DNA for the CDR3: TGCGCCAGCAGCCAGGCTATACTATGGGAGCAGTACTTC.

V gene TRBV4-1 combines with J gene TRBJ1-2; no definite D call. Germline V lookup: CDR1 MGHRA, CDR2 YSYEKL. V lost 3 bases and J lost 2, with 34 bases in between. The CDR3 is 22 residues long. The CDR3 spells CASSHKWTLYRVQPLLNYGYTF. CDR3 coding DNA: TGCGCCAGCAGCCATAAGTGGACTTTGTACCGGGTCCAGCCCCTCCTAAACTATGGCTACACCTTC.

The chain employs TRBV28 and TRBJ2-5; 11 bases align to TRBD2. Unmatched junction bases numbered 21, after V lost 8 bases and J lost 4 bases. Germline-derived CDR1 and CDR2 are MDHEN and SYDVKM. The CDR3 sequence is 19 residues long. The CDR3 DNA follows: TGTGCCAGCTCGGGTTTCTCCGGGACTAGCGGCCCCTTGAGAGAGACCCAGTACTTC. Its protein product is CASSGFSGTSGPLRETQYF.

About this clone itself: This same CDR3 is encoded by further DNA sequences in the sample. V and J are TRBV9 and TRBJ2-3, with unresolved D. Trimming removed 0 bases at V and 0 bases at J, with 8 bases between. The CDR3 runs 15 residues. The germline gives CDR1 SGDLS, CDR2 YYNGEE. In nucleotides, the CDR3 is TGTGCCAGCAGCGTAGGGGGATCTAGCACAGATACGCAGTATTTT. Translated, it gives CASSVGGSSTDTQYF. Full variable domain (outside the CDR3, taken from reference TRBV9 and TRBJ2-3): DSGVTQTPKHLITATGQRVTLRCSPRSGDLSVYWYQQSLDQGLQFLIQYYNGEERAKGNILERFSAQQFPDLHSELNLSSLELGDSALYFCASSVGGSSTDTQYFGPGTRLTVL.